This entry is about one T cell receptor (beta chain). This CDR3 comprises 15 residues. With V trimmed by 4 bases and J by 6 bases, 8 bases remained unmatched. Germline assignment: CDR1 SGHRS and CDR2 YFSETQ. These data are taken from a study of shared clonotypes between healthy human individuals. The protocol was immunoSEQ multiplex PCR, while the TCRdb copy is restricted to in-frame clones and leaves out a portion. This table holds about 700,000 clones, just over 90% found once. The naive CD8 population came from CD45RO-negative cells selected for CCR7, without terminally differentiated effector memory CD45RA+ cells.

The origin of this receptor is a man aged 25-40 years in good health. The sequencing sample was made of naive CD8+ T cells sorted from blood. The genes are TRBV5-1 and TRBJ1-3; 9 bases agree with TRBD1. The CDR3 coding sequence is TGCGCCAGCAGCCCAAGCACAGGGGGCCCAAACACCATATATTTT. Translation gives CASSPSTGGPNTIYF.